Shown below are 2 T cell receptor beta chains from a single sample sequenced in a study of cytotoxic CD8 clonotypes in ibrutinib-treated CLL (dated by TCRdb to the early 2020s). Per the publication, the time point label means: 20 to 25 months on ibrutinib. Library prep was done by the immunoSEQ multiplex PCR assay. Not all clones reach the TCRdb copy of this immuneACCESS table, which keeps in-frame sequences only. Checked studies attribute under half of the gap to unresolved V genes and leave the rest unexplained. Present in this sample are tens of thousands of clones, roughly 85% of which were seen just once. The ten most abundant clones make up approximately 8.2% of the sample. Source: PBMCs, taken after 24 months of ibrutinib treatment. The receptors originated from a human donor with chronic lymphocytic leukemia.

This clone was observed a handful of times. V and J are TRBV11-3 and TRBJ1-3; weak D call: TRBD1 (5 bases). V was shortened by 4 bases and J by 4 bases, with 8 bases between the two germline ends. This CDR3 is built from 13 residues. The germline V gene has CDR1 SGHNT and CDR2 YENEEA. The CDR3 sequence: CASSSGPGNTIYF. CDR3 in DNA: TGTGCCAGCAGCTCGGGACCCGGAAACACCATATATTTT.

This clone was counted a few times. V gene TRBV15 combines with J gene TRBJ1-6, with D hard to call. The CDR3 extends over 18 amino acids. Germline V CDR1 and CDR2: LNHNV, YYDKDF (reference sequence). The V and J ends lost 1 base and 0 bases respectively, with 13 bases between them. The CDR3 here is CATSRGAPASSYNSPLHF. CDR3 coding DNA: TGTGCCACCAGCAGAGGGGCACCCGCGAGCTCCTATAATTCACCCCTCCACTTT. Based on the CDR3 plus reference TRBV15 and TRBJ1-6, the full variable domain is DAMVIQNPRYQVTQFGKPVTLSCSQTLNHNVMYWYQQKSSQAPKLLFHYYDKDFNNEADTPDNFQSRRPNTSFCFLDIRSPGLGDTAMYLCATSRGAPASSYNSPLHFGNGTRLTVT.